This is a list of T cell receptor beta chains from one sample in a study of blood T cell repertoires in COVID-19. The table came from immunoSEQ multiplex PCR; TCRdb's copy has only in-frame clones and leaves some out. This sample has 110,000 to 150,000 clones, with 60% to 85% found just once. Sequencing was performed on peripheral blood. These receptors all come from a woman aged 55 to 70 with acute or convalescent COVID-19. CDR3s include the opening cysteine and the closing phenylalanine or tryptophan. Fields, in order: D gene, J gene, V gene, CDR3 protein, CDR3 DNA. D genes are given only for firm matches.

d_gene: TRBD1
j_gene: TRBJ1-1
v_gene: TRBV6-4
CDR3aa: CASPRQGLNTEAFF
CDR3nt: TGTGCCAGCCCGCGACAGGGTCTGAACACTGAAGCTTTCTTT

d_gene: TRBD1
j_gene: TRBJ2-3
v_gene: TRBV7-9
CDR3aa: CASSLALTGGIDTQYF
CDR3nt: TGTGCCAGCAGCTTAGCGCTTACAGGGGGTATAGATACGCAGTATTTT

d_gene: TRBD2
j_gene: TRBJ2-7
v_gene: TRBV7-2
CDR3aa: CASSVGLAGIYEQYF
CDR3nt: TGTGCCAGCAGCGTAGGACTAGCGGGGATATACGAGCAGTACTTC

d_gene: TRBD1
j_gene: TRBJ2-7
v_gene: TRBV27
CDR3aa: CASRRQGRYEQYF
CDR3nt: TGTGCCAGCAGAAGACAGGGTAGGTACGAGCAGTACTTC

d_gene: NA
j_gene: TRBJ1-1
v_gene: TRBV28
CDR3aa: CASSGLTAMNTEAFF
CDR3nt: TGTGCCAGCAGTGGCCTGACAGCCATGAACACTGAAGCTTTCTTT

d_gene: NA
j_gene: TRBJ2-1
v_gene: TRBV7-9
CDR3aa: CASSLAAGMDNEQFF
CDR3nt: TGTGCCAGCAGCTTAGCGGCGGGTATGGACAATGAGCAGTTCTTC

d_gene: TRBD1
j_gene: TRBJ2-2
v_gene: TRBV2
CDR3aa: CASSGRDRTNTGELFF
CDR3nt: TGTGCCAGCAGTGGGCGGGACAGGACGAACACCGGGGAGCTGTTTTTT

d_gene: NA
j_gene: TRBJ2-7
v_gene: TRBV6-1
CDR3aa: CASSEGRSQYEQYF
CDR3nt: TGTGCCAGCAGTGAAGGGAGGTCCCAATACGAGCAGTACTTC

d_gene: NA
j_gene: TRBJ1-2
v_gene: TRBV2
CDR3aa: CASSAQGRVTF
CDR3nt: TGTGCCAGCAGTGCTCAGGGAAGAGTCACCTTC

d_gene: TRBD2
j_gene: TRBJ2-3
v_gene: TRBV7-6
CDR3aa: CASSRTSGGTDTQYF
CDR3nt: TGTGCCAGCAGCCGTACTAGCGGGGGGACAGATACGCAGTATTTT

d_gene: NA
j_gene: TRBJ1-1
v_gene: TRBV30
CDR3aa: CACQTMGLNTEAFF
CDR3nt: TGTGCCTGTCAGACTATGGGCCTGAACACTGAAGCTTTCTTT

d_gene: TRBD2
j_gene: TRBJ2-7
v_gene: TRBV28
CDR3aa: CASSLSSSGGYYYEQYF
CDR3nt: TGTGCCAGCAGTTTATCATCTAGCGGGGGATATTACTACGAGCAGTACTTC

d_gene: NA
j_gene: TRBJ2-1
v_gene: TRBV7-2
CDR3aa: CASSREAASYNEQFF
CDR3nt: TGTGCCAGCAGCCGCGAAGCGGCTTCCTACAATGAGCAGTTCTTC